This entry lists 10 T cell receptor beta chains sequenced from one sample in a study of T cell responses to AZD1222 COVID-19 vaccine. The assay was immunoSEQ multiplex PCR, and TCRdb's table has in-frame clones only and misses some. This table holds about 170,000 clones, approximately 93% found once. This material consisted of peripheral blood, taken on day 0 of AZD1222 vaccination. The receptors were sampled from an adult in good health.

The chain uses TRBV28 and TRBJ2-1, with 10 bases lining up with TRBD1. The trim removed 4 bases at V and 6 bases at J, leaving 3 bases unmatched. The CDR3 is 14 amino acids. Germline CDR1 reads MDHEN; CDR2 reads SYDVKM. CDR3: CASSWDRGRNEQFF. The CDR3 region has the DNA TGTGCCAGCAGTTGGGACAGGGGCCGCAATGAGCAGTTCTTC.

The CDR3 DNA sequence: TGTGCCAGCAGCTCACCGATTAGGACCCAGTACTTC. This codes for CASSSPIRTQYF. The chain combines TRBV7-2 with TRBJ2-5; D call uncertain. Germline-derived CDR1 and CDR2 are SGHTA and FQGNSA. The CDR3 runs 12 residues. V was cut by 4 bases and J by 7 bases, with 10 bases left in between.

This clone was seen more than once but under ten times. V and J are TRBV13 and TRBJ1-4; TRBD1 aligns across 7 bases. J lost 7 bases, V lost 3 bases, and 5 bases had no gene match. The V gene's germline CDR1 is PRHDT and CDR2 FYEKMQ (reference sequence). The CDR3 runs to 14 residues. CDR3: CASSLGQPPEKLFF. CDR3 in DNA: TGTGCCAGCAGCTTGGGACAGCCGCCTGAAAAACTGTTTTTT.

This chain links TRBV10-1 with TRBJ1-2; unclear D gene. V gave up 5 bases and J gave up 3 bases, with 10 bases separating them. CDR1 and CDR2 (germline): WNHNN, SYGVQD (reference sequence). CDR3 length: 13 residues. In nucleotides, the CDR3 is TGCGCCAGCAGTCGGCAGGCCGACTATGGCTACACCTTC. Protein: CASSRQADYGYTF.

This chain uses TRBV29-1 with TRBJ1-1; no clear D gene. Germline CDR1 SQVTM, CDR2 ANQGSEA. Trimming took off 5 bases at V and 6 bases at J, with 10 bases between the two ends. CDR3 size: 11 residues. This chain's CDR3 is CSVPHGAEAFF. The CDR3 DNA follows: TGCAGCGTTCCCCATGGGGCTGAAGCTTTCTTT. The full variable domain, in which reference TRBV29-1 and TRBJ1-1 provide the parts outside the CDR3, is SAVISQKPSRDICQRGTSLTIQCQVDSQVTMMFWYRQQPGQSLTLIATANQGSEATYESGFVIDKFPISRPNLTFSTLTVSNMSPEDSSIYLCSVPHGAEAFFGQGTRLTVV.

The J gene is TRBJ2-7, the V gene TRBV19, with D possibly being TRBD1 (6 bases). The CDR3 extends over 12 amino acids. V lost 3 bases and J 4 bases, leaving 7 bases between the germline ends. Germline V gene sequence: CDR1 LNHDA, CDR2 SQIVND (reference sequence). The CDR3 here is CASSIQGYEQYF. CDR3 DNA sequence: TGTGCCAGTAGTATTCAGGGGTACGAGCAGTACTTC.

V gene TRBV11-2 combines with J gene TRBJ1-1, with 8 positions matching TRBD1. V gave up 3 bases and J gave up 5 bases; unmatched junction bases: 8. CDR1 and CDR2 from the germline V gene are SGHAT and FQNNGV. CDR3 length equals 15 residues. The CDR3: CASSFLRQGATEAFF. CDR3 in DNA: TGTGCCAGCAGCTTTCTTAGGCAGGGGGCGACTGAAGCTTTCTTT.

The chain employs TRBV10-3 and TRBJ1-1; unclear D gene. Looked up from germline, CDR1 is ENHRY and CDR2 is SYGVKD. This CDR3 is 14 amino acids long. Trimming shortened V by 0 bases and J by 2 bases, and 7 bases separated the two germline ends. Here the CDR3 reads CAISESGLNTEAFF. Here the CDR3 DNA reads TGTGCCATCAGTGAGTCCGGTTTAAACACTGAAGCTTTCTTT.

V usage is TRBV6-1 and J usage is TRBJ1-5, with TRBD1 identical over 8 bases. The V segment lost 1 base and the J segment 4 bases; nucleotides outside the gene matches: 9. Germline V gene sequence: CDR1 MNHNS, CDR2 SASEGT. CDR3 length: 17 residues. CDR3 sequence: CASSEGTGFIVNQPQHF. As DNA, the CDR3 is TGTGCCAGCAGTGAAGGGACAGGGTTCATTGTTAATCAGCCCCAGCATTTT.

The gene calls are TRBV6-1 and TRBJ2-3; TRBD2 aligns across 12 bases. The CDR3 spans 17 residues. V lost 3 bases and J lost 2; bases outside the gene matches: 6. CDR1 MNHNS and CDR2 SASEGT come from the germline V gene. For the CDR3, the DNA is TGTGCCAGCAGTGACGGACTAGCGGGGTATAACACAGATACGCAGTATTTT. This gives the protein CASSDGLAGYNTDTQYF.